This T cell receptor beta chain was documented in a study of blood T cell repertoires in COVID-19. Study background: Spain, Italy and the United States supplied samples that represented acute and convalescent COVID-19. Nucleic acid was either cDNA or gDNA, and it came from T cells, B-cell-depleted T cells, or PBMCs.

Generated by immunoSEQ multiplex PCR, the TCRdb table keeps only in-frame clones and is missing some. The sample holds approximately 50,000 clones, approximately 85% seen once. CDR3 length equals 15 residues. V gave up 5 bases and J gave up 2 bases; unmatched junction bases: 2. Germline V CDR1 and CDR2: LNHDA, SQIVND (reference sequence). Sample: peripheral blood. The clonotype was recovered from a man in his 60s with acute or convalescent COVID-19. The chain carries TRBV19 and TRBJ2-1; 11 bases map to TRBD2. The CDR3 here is CASSATSGTYNEQFF. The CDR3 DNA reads TGTGCCAGTAGTGCGACTAGCGGGACCTACAATGAGCAGTTCTTC. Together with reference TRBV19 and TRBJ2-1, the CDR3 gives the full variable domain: DGGITQSPKYLFRKEGQNVTLSCEQNLNHDAMYWYRQDPGQGLRLIYYSQIVNDFQKGDIAEGYSVSREKKESFPLTVTSAQKNPTAFYLCASSATSGTYNEQFFGPGTRLTVL.